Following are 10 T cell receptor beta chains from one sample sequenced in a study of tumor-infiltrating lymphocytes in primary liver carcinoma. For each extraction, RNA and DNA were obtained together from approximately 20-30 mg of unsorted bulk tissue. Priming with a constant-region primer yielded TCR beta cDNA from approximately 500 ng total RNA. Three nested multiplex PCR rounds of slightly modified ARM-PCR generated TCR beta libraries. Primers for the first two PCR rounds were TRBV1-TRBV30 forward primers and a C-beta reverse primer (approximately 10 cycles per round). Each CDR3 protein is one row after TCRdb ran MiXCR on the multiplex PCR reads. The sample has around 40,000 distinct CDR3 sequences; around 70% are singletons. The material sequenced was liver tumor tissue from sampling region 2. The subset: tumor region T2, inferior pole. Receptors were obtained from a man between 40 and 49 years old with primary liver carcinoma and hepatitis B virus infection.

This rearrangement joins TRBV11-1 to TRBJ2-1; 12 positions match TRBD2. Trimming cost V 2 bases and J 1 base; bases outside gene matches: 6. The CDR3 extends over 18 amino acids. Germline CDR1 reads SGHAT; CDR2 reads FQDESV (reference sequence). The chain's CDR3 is CASSLRTLAGGSYNEQFF. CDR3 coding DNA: TGTGCCAGCAGCTTAAGAACCCTAGCGGGAGGGTCCTACAATGAGCAGTTCTTC.

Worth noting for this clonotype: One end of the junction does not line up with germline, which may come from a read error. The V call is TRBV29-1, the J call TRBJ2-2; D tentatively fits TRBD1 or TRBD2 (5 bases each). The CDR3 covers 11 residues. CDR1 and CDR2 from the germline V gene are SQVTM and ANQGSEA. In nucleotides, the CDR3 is TGCAGAGCCAAGGGGTACGGGGAGTTGTTTTTT. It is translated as CRAKGYGELFF.

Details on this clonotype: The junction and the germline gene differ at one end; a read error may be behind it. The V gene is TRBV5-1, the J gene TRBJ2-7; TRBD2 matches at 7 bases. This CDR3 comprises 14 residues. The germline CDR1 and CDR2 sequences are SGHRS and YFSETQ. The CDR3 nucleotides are TGCGCCAGCAGCTTGGGGGGCGGGAGCCACGAGAAGAACTTC. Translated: CASSLGGGSHEKNF.

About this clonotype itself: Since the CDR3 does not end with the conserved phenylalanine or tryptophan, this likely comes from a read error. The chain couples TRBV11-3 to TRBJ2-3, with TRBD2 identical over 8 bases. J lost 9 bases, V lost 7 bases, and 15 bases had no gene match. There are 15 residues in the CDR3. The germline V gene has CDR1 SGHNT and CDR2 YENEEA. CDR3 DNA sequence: TGTGCCAGCAACCCGGGGGGGCTCCAGGGCGGAACGCAGTATTAT. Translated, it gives CASNPGGLQGGTQYY.

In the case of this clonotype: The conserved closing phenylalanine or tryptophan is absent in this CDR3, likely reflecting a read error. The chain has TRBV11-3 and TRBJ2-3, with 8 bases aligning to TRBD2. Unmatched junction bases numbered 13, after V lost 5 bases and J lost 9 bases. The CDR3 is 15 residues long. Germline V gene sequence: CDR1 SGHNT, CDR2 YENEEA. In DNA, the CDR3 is TGTGCCAGCAGCCCGGGGGGGCTCCAGGGCGGAACGCAGTATCCT. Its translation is CASSPGGLQGGTQYP.

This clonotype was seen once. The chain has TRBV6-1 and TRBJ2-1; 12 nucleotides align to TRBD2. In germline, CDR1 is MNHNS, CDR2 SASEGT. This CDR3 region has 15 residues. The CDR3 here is CANSETSGSPHEQFF. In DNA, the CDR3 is TGTGCAAACAGTGAGACTAGCGGGAGTCCCCATGAGCAGTTCTTC.

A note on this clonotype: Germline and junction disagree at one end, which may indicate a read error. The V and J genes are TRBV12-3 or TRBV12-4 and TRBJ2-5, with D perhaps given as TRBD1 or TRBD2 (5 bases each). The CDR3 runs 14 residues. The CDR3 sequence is CANSLGTTFRTQYF. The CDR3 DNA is TGTGCCAACAGTTTAGGGACCACCTTTCGGACCCAGTACTTC.

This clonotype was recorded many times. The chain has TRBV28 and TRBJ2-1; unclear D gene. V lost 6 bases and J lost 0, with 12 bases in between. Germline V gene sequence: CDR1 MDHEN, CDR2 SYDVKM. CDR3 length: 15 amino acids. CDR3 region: CASRLISGSYNEQFF. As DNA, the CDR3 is TGTGCCAGCAGACTAATCTCGGGCTCCTACAATGAGCAGTTCTTC.

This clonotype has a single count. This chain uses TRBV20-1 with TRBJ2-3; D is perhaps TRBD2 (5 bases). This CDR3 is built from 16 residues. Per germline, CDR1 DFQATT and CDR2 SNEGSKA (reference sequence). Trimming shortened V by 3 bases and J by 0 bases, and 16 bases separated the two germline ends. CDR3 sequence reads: CSASRVGASSTDTQYF. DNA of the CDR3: TGCAGTGCTAGTAGAGTGGGAGCTTCTAGCACAGATACGCAGTATTTT.

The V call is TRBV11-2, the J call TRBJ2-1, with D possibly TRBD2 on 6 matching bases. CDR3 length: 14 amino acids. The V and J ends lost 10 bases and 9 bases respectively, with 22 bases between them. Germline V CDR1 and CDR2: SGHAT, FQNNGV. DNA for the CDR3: TGTGCCAACACCTTAAGGATGGGGCGGGGTGAGCAGTTCTTC. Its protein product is CANTLRMGRGEQFF.